The 5 T cell receptor beta chains in this list originate from one sample, sequenced in a study of human thymus T cells. Corrective cardiac operations yielded the resected thymus tissue. Repertoires were generated with immunoSEQ multiplex PCR, while TCRdb's copy carries only in-frame clones and drops some. Among 75,000 to 90,000 clones listed, around 96% were seen once. The sequenced sample was thymus tissue. These receptors all come from a boy younger than two with a congenital heart defect but otherwise immunologically healthy.

This chain links TRBV4-3 with TRBJ1-4; D not resolved. V lost 3 bases and J lost 7, with 9 bases in between. CDR3 size: 13 residues. Germline V lookup: CDR1 LGHNA, CDR2 YSLEER. The CDR3 nucleotides are TGCGCCAGCAGCCAGAACTTCAGTGAAAAACTGTTTTTT. Amino acid sequence: CASSQNFSEKLFF.

This clone was observed a single time. The rearrangement joins TRBV4-1 to TRBJ2-7; 9 bases line up with TRBD1. CDR3 size: 17 residues. Germline CDR1 and CDR2: MGHRA and YSYEKL. After removal of 3 bases from V and 5 bases from J, the junction contained 14 bases not matched to a gene. CDR3 amino acids: CASSHQTTPGQGDEQYF. The CDR3 DNA follows: TGCGCCAGCAGCCACCAAACCACGCCGGGACAGGGTGACGAGCAGTACTTC.

The chain couples TRBV9 to TRBJ1-3, with 7 bases fitting TRBD1. The V and J ends lost 7 bases and 4 bases, in that order; junction bases with no gene match: 5. CDR1 SGDLS and CDR2 YYNGEE come from the germline V gene. This CDR3 is built from 13 residues. CDR3 amino acids: CASSKQGGNTIYF. The CDR3 DNA reads as TGTGCCAGCTCGAAACAGGGGGGAAACACCATATATTTT.

This clone was counted a single time. The V call is TRBV4-2, the J call TRBJ2-7; 13 bases match TRBD2. V shed 3 bases, J shed 2 bases, and the junction held 4 bases outside the gene matches. In germline, CDR1 is LGHNA, CDR2 YNFKEQ. CDR3 length equals 16 residues. The CDR3 spells CASSQQTSGGPYEQYF. The CDR3, as DNA: TGTGCCAGCAGCCAGCAGACTAGCGGGGGGCCCTACGAGCAGTACTTC.

The chain joins TRBV29-1 to TRBJ1-2; D call uncertain. Between the trimmed V and J ends, which lost 6 bases and 8 bases, there was a span of 16 bases. Germline V gene sequence: CDR1 SQVTM, CDR2 ANQGSEA. This CDR3 contains 12 residues. CDR3: CSVARDLWGYTF. The CDR3 DNA reads as TGCAGCGTGGCTCGAGACCTATGGGGCTACACCTTC.